Reported below is one T cell receptor beta chain. Per the original data handling: Cell counts per sample came from amplifying reference gene primers. Method: immunoSEQ multiplex PCR; TCRdb's copy keeps in-frame clones and lacks some. The D gene and trimming were derived from the DNA, and the V and J assignments and clone size from that table. The sample shows around 220,000 clones, 82% of them seen only once. This record comes from a study of blood T cell repertoires in COVID-19. Background on the study: Samples taken during acute and convalescent COVID-19 were collected in the United States, Italy and Spain. Nucleic acid was either cDNA or gDNA, and it came from T cells, B-cell-depleted T cells, or PBMCs.

Germline lookup yields CDR1 SGHTA and CDR2 FQGNSA. V shed 5 bases, J shed 5 bases, and the junction held 5 bases outside the gene matches. The CDR3 covers 15 residues. The origin of this receptor is an elderly woman with active or convalescent COVID-19. This chain links TRBV7-2 with TRBJ2-2; 10 bases are a match to TRBD1. The sequenced sample consisted of peripheral blood. The CDR3 loop is CASSRRTGGTGELFF. In nucleotides, the CDR3 is TGTGCCAGCAGCAGGAGGACAGGGGGTACCGGGGAGCTGTTTTTT.